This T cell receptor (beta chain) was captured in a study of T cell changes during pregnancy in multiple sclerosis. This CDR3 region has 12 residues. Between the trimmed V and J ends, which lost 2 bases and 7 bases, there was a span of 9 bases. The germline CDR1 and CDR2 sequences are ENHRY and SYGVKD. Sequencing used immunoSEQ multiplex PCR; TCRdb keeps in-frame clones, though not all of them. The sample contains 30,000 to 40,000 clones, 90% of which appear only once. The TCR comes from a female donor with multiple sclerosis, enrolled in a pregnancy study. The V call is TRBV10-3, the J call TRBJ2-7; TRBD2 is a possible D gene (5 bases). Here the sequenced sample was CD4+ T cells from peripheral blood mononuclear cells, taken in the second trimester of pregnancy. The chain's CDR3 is CAISERELEQYF. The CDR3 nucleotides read TGTGCCATCAGTGAGAGGGAGCTGGAGCAGTACTTC.